These 15 T cell receptor beta chains originate from one sample sequenced in a study of cytomegalovirus exposure and HLA in healthy donors. The repertoire was sequenced with immunoSEQ multiplex PCR; TCRdb's copy has only in-frame clones and lacks some. The profile covers 150,000 to 250,000 clones, with roughly 84% appearing a single time and about an eighth taken by the ten largest. The sequenced sample consisted of PBMCs. Every receptor here comes from a woman in her thirties in good health and CMV-seropositive.

The V gene is TRBV30, the J gene TRBJ2-1; no firm D call. Trimming left V 4 bases short and J 2 bases short, with 9 bases between. The germline V gene encodes CDR1 GTSNPN and CDR2 SVGIG (reference sequence). The CDR3 is 13 residues long. The CDR3 DNA follows: TGTGCCTGGAAGCCCCTAGCCTACAATGAGCAGTTCTTC. Translated: CAWKPLAYNEQFF.

As for this clone: Other DNA variants within this sample encode the same CDR3. The chain combines TRBV2 with TRBJ1-2; 7 bases line up with TRBD1. The V gene's germline CDR1 is SNHLY and CDR2 FYNNEI. The CDR3 totals 11 residues. The V segment lost 8 bases and the J segment 4 bases; nucleotides outside the gene matches: 1. CDR3 residues: CASGDSYGYTF. The CDR3 DNA sequence: TGTGCCAGCGGGGACAGCTATGGCTACACCTTC.

The V call is TRBV5-1, the J call TRBJ1-2; 11 bases are a match to TRBD1. With V trimmed by 3 bases and J by 7 bases, 8 bases remained unmatched. The germline V gene has CDR1 SGHRS and CDR2 YFSETQ. This CDR3 has 15 amino acids. The CDR3 coding sequence is TGCGCCAGCAGCTCCACCGGGACAGGGGGTTCTGGCTACACCTTC. Its protein is CASSSTGTGGSGYTF. Filled out from reference TRBV5-1 and TRBJ1-2, the complete variable domain reads KAGVTQTPRYLIKTRGQQVTLSCSPISGHRSVSWYQQTPGQGLQFLFEYFSETQRNKGNFPGRFSGRQFSNSRSEMNVSTLELGDSALYLCASSSTGTGGSGYTFGSGTRLTVV.

The gene calls are TRBV30 and TRBJ1-2; 7 nucleotides match TRBD1. With V trimmed by 1 base and J by 6 bases, 5 bases remained unmatched. The CDR3 has 13 residues. Germline-derived CDR1 and CDR2 are GTSNPN and SVGIG (reference sequence). Here the CDR3 reads CAWSEQGLDGYTF. In DNA, the CDR3 is TGTGCCTGGAGTGAACAGGGGTTGGATGGCTACACCTTC.

This clone was detected only once. The J gene is TRBJ1-3, the V gene TRBV6-1, with D maybe TRBD1 (6 bases). The CDR3 contains 14 residues. The germline V gene has CDR1 MNHNS and CDR2 SASEGT. Trimming removed 0 bases at V and 13 bases at J, with 16 bases between. CDR3 residues: CASSEAPGGNVIYF. Here the CDR3 DNA reads TGTGCCAGCAGTGAAGCGCCTGGGGGCAATGTGATATATTTT.

The rearrangement links TRBV7-6 to TRBJ2-2; TRBD2 might be the D (5 bases). Germline-derived CDR1 and CDR2 are SGHVS and FNYEAQ. Trimming left V 0 bases short and J 6 bases short, with 11 bases between. There are 15 residues in the CDR3. DNA for the CDR3: TGTGCCAGCAGCTTAGCTCCGACCGGGGCCGGGGAGCTGTTTTTT. This codes for CASSLAPTGAGELFF. The whole variable domain, filled in from reference TRBV7-6 and TRBJ2-2, reads GAGVSQSPRYKVTKRGQDVALRCDPISGHVSLYWYRQALGQGPEFLTYFNYEAQQDKSGLPNDRFSAERPEGSISTLTIQRTEQRDSAMYRCASSLAPTGAGELFFGEGSRLTVL.

The chain recombines TRBV4-1 with TRBJ1-2; 8 nucleotides match TRBD1. CDR1 and CDR2 from the germline V gene are MGHRA and YSYEKL. After removal of 2 bases from V and 0 bases from J, the junction contained 14 bases not matched to a gene. This CDR3 has 19 residues. DNA for the CDR3: TGCGCCAGCAGCCAAACATCCGGGACAGGATATCCTCCTAACTATGGCTACACCTTC. Translating it yields CASSQTSGTGYPPNYGYTF.

This chain links TRBV27 with TRBJ1-5; 9 bases align to TRBD1. Germline V gives CDR1 MNHEY, CDR2 SMNVEV (reference sequence). V gave up 6 bases and J gave up 4 bases; unmatched junction bases: 16. CDR3 length equals 18 residues. The CDR3 protein is CASRDRGRELYVNQPQHF. For the CDR3, the DNA is TGTGCCAGCAGGGACAGGGGTCGGGAGTTGTACGTAAATCAGCCCCAGCATTTT.

A note on this clone: A junction end diverges from the germline sequence, so it may reflect a read error. The chain couples TRBV6-6 to TRBJ2-2; 8 nucleotides align to TRBD2. The CDR3 totals 14 residues. Germline V gives CDR1 MNHNY, CDR2 SVGAGI (reference sequence). In nucleotides, the CDR3 is TGCTACACTAGCGGAAATTTGAACACCGGGGAGCTGTTTTTT. The encoded protein is CYTSGNLNTGELFF.

This sequence joins TRBV9 and TRBJ1-2; 7 bases match TRBD1. The CDR3 spans 15 residues. Germline V gives CDR1 SGDLS, CDR2 YYNGEE. Trimming took 4 bases from V and 4 from J; bases not matched to a gene: 10. In DNA, the CDR3 is TGTGCCAGCAGCCCAACGACAGGGATGGGCTATGGCTACACCTTC. Its protein product is CASSPTTGMGYGYTF.

Only a few counts were recorded for this clone. This sequence joins TRBV27 and TRBJ2-7, with 8 nucleotides matching TRBD1. This CDR3 spans 16 amino acids. J lost 2 bases, V lost 5 bases, and 11 bases had no gene match. Germline V gene data show CDR1 as MNHEY and CDR2 as SMNVEV (reference sequence). CDR3 protein: CASSNRDRSPAYEQYF. The DNA for the CDR3 is TGTGCCAGCAGTAACCGGGACAGGAGTCCAGCCTACGAGCAGTACTTC.

About this clone: The junction shows a germline mismatch at one end, possibly a read error. This sequence joins TRBV7-7 and TRBJ2-7; 7 bases match TRBD2. The CDR3 totals 15 residues. Germline CDR1 and CDR2: SSHAT and FNYEAQ (reference sequence). CDR3 DNA sequence: TGTGCTAGCAGCTTAAGGGTCGGGGGGATGGACGAGCAGTACTTC. Its protein is CASSLRVGGMDEQYF.

V and J are TRBV9 and TRBJ1-2; D not resolved. The germline CDR1 and CDR2 sequences are SGDLS and YYNGEE. The V end lost 0 bases, the J end lost 8 bases, and 11 bases lay between the germline ends. The CDR3 has 13 amino acids. The CDR3 DNA reads as TGTGCCAGCAGCGTAGTGCTGGGAGGCGGCTACACCTTC. Translated: CASSVVLGGGYTF.

The rearrangement links TRBV27 to TRBJ2-7; 8 bases align to TRBD2. The trim removed 4 bases at V and 2 bases at J, leaving 7 bases unmatched. Germline V gives CDR1 MNHEY, CDR2 SMNVEV (reference sequence). The CDR3 contains 15 residues. CDR3 in amino acids: CASSSDGRAPYEQYF. CDR3 in DNA: TGTGCCAGCAGTTCGGACGGGAGGGCTCCCTACGAGCAGTACTTC.

This chain joins TRBV6-1 and TRBJ1-4; 10 bases match TRBD1. Per germline, CDR1 MNHNS and CDR2 SASEGT. CDR3 length: 14 residues. V was pared by 7 bases and J by 5 bases, with 4 bases of the junction left unmatched. CDR3 DNA: TGTGCCAGCATCCGGGACAGGGGCAATGAAAAACTGTTTTTT. This encodes CASIRDRGNEKLFF.